These T cell receptor beta chains were read from a single sample in a study of blood T cell repertoires in COVID-19. Method: immunoSEQ multiplex PCR; TCRdb's copy keeps in-frame clones and lacks some. The profile shows over 95,000 clones, approximately 80% of them singletons. The specimen was peripheral blood. The receptors here all came from a human donor in a cohort sampled during active COVID-19. Each CDR3 is given with its conserved first and last residue. A D gene is named only where the DNA matches it firmly. Expanded clones get a size class; other rows say once, few or many, or leave the size out.

J,size,D,V,DNA,CDR3
TRBJ2-7,.,.,TRBV5-4,TGTGCCAGCAGCCTCGAGGGGGGGGGTCACGAGCAGTACTTC,CASSLEGGGHEQYF
TRBJ2-7,once,.,TRBV5-6,TGTGCCAGCAGCTTGGATCTCGGGTACGAGCAGTACTTC,CASSLDLGYEQYF
TRBJ2-2,few,TRBD2,TRBV6-4,TGTGCCAGCACTGGACTAGCCGGCGGGGAGCTGTTTTTT,CASTGLAGGELFF
TRBJ1-1,.,.,TRBV11-3,TGTGCCAGCAGCTTATCTAACAGTTTGAACACTGAAGCTTTCTTT,CASSLSNSLNTEAFF
TRBJ1-1,.,.,TRBV7-2,TGTGCCAGCAGCTACGGCGGGGGAGGTAACACTGAAGCTTTCTTT,CASSYGGGGNTEAFF
TRBJ1-5,.,.,TRBV28,TGTGCCAGCAGTTTGACCGTAGGGGGAAAGCAGCCCCAGCATTTT,CASSLTVGGKQPQHF
TRBJ2-3,.,TRBD2,TRBV11-3,TGTGCCAGCAGCTTATCCGGGACTAGCGGGGGTAGTCCGCAGTATTTT,CASSLSGTSGGSPQYF
TRBJ2-1,.,TRBD1,TRBV6-6,TGTGCCAGCAGTTACTCGACAGGGGGCCTCAATGAGCAGTTCTTC,CASSYSTGGLNEQFF
TRBJ2-1,.,TRBD2,TRBV19,TGTGCCAGTAGTACCCCTTTCGGGGGGGCCTACAATGAGCAGTTCTTC,CASSTPFGGAYNEQFF
TRBJ1-2,.,.,TRBV5-1,TGCGCCAGCTCCCGGGACAAACTTCTCTCTGCTGGCTACACCTTC,CASSRDKLLSAGYTF
TRBJ2-7,.,.,TRBV4-3,TGCGCCAGCAGCCAGTATTCGGGACATTCGAGCTCCTACGAGCAGTACTTC,CASSQYSGHSSSYEQYF
TRBJ2-5,.,.,TRBV5-6,TGTGCCAGCACCCTTCGGGAGATACAAGAGACCCAGTACTTC,CASTLREIQETQYF
TRBJ1-6,once,TRBD1,TRBV9,TGTGCCAGCAGCCCCGAAGGACAGGGATCATATAATTCACCCCTCCACTTT,CASSPEGQGSYNSPLHF
TRBJ2-7,.,TRBD2,TRBV4-1,TGCGCCAGCAGCCTAATGGCGGGAGTCCCCCACGAGCAGTACTTC,CASSLMAGVPHEQYF
TRBJ1-3,.,.,TRBV18,TGTGCCAGCTCACCGTCCGAGGGAAGGTCTGGAAACACCATATATTTT,CASSPSEGRSGNTIYF
TRBJ1-2,.,TRBD1,TRBV18,TGTGCCAGCTCTTCTGGACAGGTACCTGGTGGCTACACCTTC,CASSSGQVPGGYTF
TRBJ1-5,few,.,TRBV2,TGTGCCAGCAGCCAGGACAGATTTGGCAATCAGCCCCAGCATTTT,CASSQDRFGNQPQHF
TRBJ2-1,.,.,TRBV7-8,TGTGCCAGCAGCTTAGTGGGGGGGGCGGATGGTAAAAATGAGCAGTTCTTC,CASSLVGGADGKNEQFF
TRBJ1-1,.,.,TRBV27,TGTGCCAGCAGTTTACAGGGGCGTACTGAAGCTTTCTTT,CASSLQGRTEAFF
TRBJ2-4,.,TRBD1,TRBV6-2/TRBV6-3,TGTGCCAGCAGTCGACAGGGCCAAAACATTCAGTACTTC,CASSRQGQNIQYF
TRBJ2-5,.,TRBD2,TRBV2,TGTGCCAGCAGTGCTGGGACTAGCGGACAAGAGACCCAGTACTTC,CASSAGTSGQETQYF
TRBJ1-5,.,TRBD1,TRBV30,TGTGCCTGGAGTTCAAGCAGACAGGGGGCATTAAGCAATCAGCCCCAGCATTTT,CAWSSSRQGALSNQPQHF
TRBJ1-1,many,.,TRBV6-5,TGTGCCAGCAGTTTAACAGGGTCGGGGACTGAAGCTTTCTTT,CASSLTGSGTEAFF
TRBJ1-1,once,TRBD1,TRBV5-4,TGTGCCAGCAGCACAGGGACAGCCCAAATGAACACTGAAGCTTTCTTT,CASSTGTAQMNTEAFF
TRBJ2-7,.,TRBD1,TRBV27,TGTGCCAGCAGTTCGATCTGGGACAGTGGACGTTACGAGCAGTACTTC,CASSSIWDSGRYEQYF
TRBJ2-7,.,TRBD2,TRBV5-1,TGCGCCAGCAGCCGTGATAGCGGGAGATCCTCCTACGAGCAGTACTTC,CASSRDSGRSSYEQYF
TRBJ1-1,.,TRBD1,TRBV6-1,TGTGCCAGCAGTGAATACCTCCGGGACAGAGGCACTGAAGCTTTCTTT,CASSEYLRDRGTEAFF
TRBJ2-5,.,TRBD2,TRBV6-5,TGTGCCAGCAGTTACAGAGGACTAGCGGGATTAGAGACCCAGTACTTC,CASSYRGLAGLETQYF
TRBJ1-5,.,TRBD1,TRBV7-2,TGTGCCAGCAGCCCAGACAGGGTGAAAAGCAATCAGCCCCAGCATTTT,CASSPDRVKSNQPQHF
TRBJ2-2,.,TRBD2,TRBV11-2,TGTGCCAGCAGCTTAAGAACCGGGACTAGCGGGGGGAACACCGGGGAGCTGTTTTTT,CASSLRTGTSGGNTGELFF
TRBJ2-6,.,.,TRBV4-3,TGCGCCAGCAGCCGAACGGCTGGGGCCAACGTCCTGACTTTC,CASSRTAGANVLTF
TRBJ1-5,.,TRBD1,TRBV19,TGTGCCAGTAGCCCCGGGACAGTAGATCAGCCCCAGCATTTT,CASSPGTVDQPQHF
TRBJ2-1,few,TRBD1,TRBV13,TGTGCCAGCAGCTTAAGGGGGCTCAATCTCGGCAATGAGCAGTTCTTC,CASSLRGLNLGNEQFF
TRBJ2-5,few,TRBD1,TRBV3-1/TRBV3-2,TGTGCCAGCAGCCAAGATCGGACAGGGTCCCAAGAGACCCAGTACTTC,CASSQDRTGSQETQYF
TRBJ1-2,few,.,TRBV6-2/TRBV6-3,TGTGCCAGCAGTTACTCAGTCCCAGGCGAAAACTATGGCTACACCTTC,CASSYSVPGENYGYTF
TRBJ1-5,few,TRBD1,TRBV12-3/TRBV12-4,TGTGCCAGCAGCCTAGACAGGGGTCAGCCCCAGCATTTT,CASSLDRGQPQHF
TRBJ2-1,.,TRBD2,TRBV5-1,TGCGCCAGCAGCGGGACTAGCGGGGGAACCAATGAGCAGTTCTTC,CASSGTSGGTNEQFF
TRBJ1-2,.,TRBD1,TRBV30,TGTGCCTGGAAACGCCGGGACAGGGGCTATGGCTACACCTTC,CAWKRRDRGYGYTF
TRBJ1-1,.,TRBD1,TRBV11-3,TGTGCCAGCGGTCGGACAGGGCTTACTGAAGCTTTCTTT,CASGRTGLTEAFF
TRBJ1-4,few,.,TRBV19,TGTGCCAGTAGTATAGGTCAGGGAGGACCTAATGAAAAACTGTTTTTT,CASSIGQGGPNEKLFF
TRBJ2-7,.,.,TRBV4-3,TGCGCCAGCAGCCAAGATAGGGGTTTCTACGAGCAGTACTTC,CASSQDRGFYEQYF
TRBJ1-2,.,.,TRBV28,TGTGCCAGCAGTCCACTAGACTATGGCTACACCTTC,CASSPLDYGYTF
TRBJ2-7,few,TRBD2,TRBV7-3,TGTGCCAGCAGCGGGGGGCAGACTAGCGGGTACCACGAGCAGTACTTC,CASSGGQTSGYHEQYF
TRBJ1-3,.,TRBD1,TRBV27,TGTGCCAGCAGTCTAACGGGACAGGGTAGAAACACCATATATTTT,CASSLTGQGRNTIYF
TRBJ1-1,.,.,TRBV6-2/TRBV6-3,TGTGCCAGCAGTTCACAGTACACTGAAGCTTTCTTT,CASSSQYTEAFF